This T cell receptor (beta chain) was recorded in a study of identical twins (dated by TCRdb to the mid-2010s). For context, the study as a whole: The study deep-sequenced TCR alpha and beta repertoires from monozygotic twins, unrelated adults of various ages and cord blood to test whether fetal clonotypes persist. To rule out contamination, replicate twin experiments were performed at different times with different library preparation protocols.

The full study reports these points: Abundant cord blood beta clonotypes carried fewer insertions; young adult naive repertoires showed a weaker similar trend, while memory repertoires showed none. Out-of-frame TCR alpha sequences shared between twins showed an excess of low generation-probability sequences compared with coincidental sharing between unrelated individuals. Excess twin sharing in beta out-of-frame sequences was weaker because fewer shared sequences lowered the signal-to-noise ratio. Invariant T cells such as MAIT and iNKT could partly confound zero-insertion analyses, though diverse VJ usage argued against this for most clonotypes. Recombination models systematically underestimated out-of-frame TCR alpha sharing in monozygotic twins but agreed with sharing between unrelated individuals. Because the same donors could not be followed over many years, the conclusions relied on cross-sectional statistical analysis.

Library creation used 5' RACE. The listed sequencing device is Illumina HiSeq 2000. Template switching added a universal primer binding site, and the final cDNA carried a unique molecular identifier that allowed TCR cDNA molecules to be counted accurately. Specific primers in the conserved constant-segment region were used to synthesize first-strand cDNA for the TCR alpha and beta chains. To control for contamination, every cDNA library was double barcoded, receiving both a SMART-Mk sample barcode and Illumina barcodes. Two successive PCR steps introduced TruSeq adapter sequences along with Illumina sample barcodes. TCR alpha and beta cDNA libraries were sequenced on the Illumina HiSeq platform with custom primers. Regarding the original processing steps: MiGEC processed the raw reads to extract unique molecular identifiers, while MiXCR was used to determine the CDR3 positions. Recombination models were inferred per individual with the repgenHMM and IGoR tools using an EM algorithm. Shared clonotypes were analyzed with the tcR package in R, and sharing was normalized by the product of cloneset sizes. To study raw recombination free of thymic and clonal selection effects, out-of-frame nonproductive sequences were analyzed. TCRdb reran the public reads through fastp at Q25 and MiXCR, keeping productive beta chains. Rows matching on CDR3 protein sequence are summarized as one entry with the most common DNA and genes. The V and J calls were not made by the authors but by TCRdb's processing. This sample lists a few hundred thousand distinct CDR3 sequences; nearly 9.5% were detected once. Of the sample, approximately 6.5% falls within the top ten clones.

The CDR3 covers 17 residues, taking in both the cysteine and the phenylalanine. The entry retains the CDR3 DNA only, 51 bases that are in frame from base 1. The germline V gene yields LGHNA for CDR1 and YSLEER for CDR2. V has 0 bases trimmed and J has 3 bases trimmed; junction bases matching no gene number 10. This clonotype was seen more than once but under ten times. What antigen it recognizes has not been identified. No quality values exist for individual bases; no much larger clone is one base distant. Every donor in the study was a healthy Caucasian. Three pairs of female monozygotic twins, all aged 18 to 29 years, made up the twin cohort. Positive isolation kits from Invitrogen were used to isolate CD4+ and CD8+ T cell populations. These same records also appear under a second study, on yellow fever vaccine responses in identical twins. Looking at the second paper: According to the authors, the vaccine-induced T cell response in identical twins seemed to be partly convergent and partly specific to each individual. In identical twins, the study followed T cell clones that responded to the vaccine with precision.

The sequence derives from a woman aged 18-29 years in good health. The sample was CD8+ T cells sorted from blood. The chain couples TRBV4-3 to TRBJ2-7; 8 nucleotides in the junction match TRBD1. The nucleotide sequence reads as follows: TGCGCCAGCAGCCAAGATAGGGCCAGGGGGCTAGACTACGAGCAGTACTTC. This yields the protein CASSQDRARGLDYEQYF.